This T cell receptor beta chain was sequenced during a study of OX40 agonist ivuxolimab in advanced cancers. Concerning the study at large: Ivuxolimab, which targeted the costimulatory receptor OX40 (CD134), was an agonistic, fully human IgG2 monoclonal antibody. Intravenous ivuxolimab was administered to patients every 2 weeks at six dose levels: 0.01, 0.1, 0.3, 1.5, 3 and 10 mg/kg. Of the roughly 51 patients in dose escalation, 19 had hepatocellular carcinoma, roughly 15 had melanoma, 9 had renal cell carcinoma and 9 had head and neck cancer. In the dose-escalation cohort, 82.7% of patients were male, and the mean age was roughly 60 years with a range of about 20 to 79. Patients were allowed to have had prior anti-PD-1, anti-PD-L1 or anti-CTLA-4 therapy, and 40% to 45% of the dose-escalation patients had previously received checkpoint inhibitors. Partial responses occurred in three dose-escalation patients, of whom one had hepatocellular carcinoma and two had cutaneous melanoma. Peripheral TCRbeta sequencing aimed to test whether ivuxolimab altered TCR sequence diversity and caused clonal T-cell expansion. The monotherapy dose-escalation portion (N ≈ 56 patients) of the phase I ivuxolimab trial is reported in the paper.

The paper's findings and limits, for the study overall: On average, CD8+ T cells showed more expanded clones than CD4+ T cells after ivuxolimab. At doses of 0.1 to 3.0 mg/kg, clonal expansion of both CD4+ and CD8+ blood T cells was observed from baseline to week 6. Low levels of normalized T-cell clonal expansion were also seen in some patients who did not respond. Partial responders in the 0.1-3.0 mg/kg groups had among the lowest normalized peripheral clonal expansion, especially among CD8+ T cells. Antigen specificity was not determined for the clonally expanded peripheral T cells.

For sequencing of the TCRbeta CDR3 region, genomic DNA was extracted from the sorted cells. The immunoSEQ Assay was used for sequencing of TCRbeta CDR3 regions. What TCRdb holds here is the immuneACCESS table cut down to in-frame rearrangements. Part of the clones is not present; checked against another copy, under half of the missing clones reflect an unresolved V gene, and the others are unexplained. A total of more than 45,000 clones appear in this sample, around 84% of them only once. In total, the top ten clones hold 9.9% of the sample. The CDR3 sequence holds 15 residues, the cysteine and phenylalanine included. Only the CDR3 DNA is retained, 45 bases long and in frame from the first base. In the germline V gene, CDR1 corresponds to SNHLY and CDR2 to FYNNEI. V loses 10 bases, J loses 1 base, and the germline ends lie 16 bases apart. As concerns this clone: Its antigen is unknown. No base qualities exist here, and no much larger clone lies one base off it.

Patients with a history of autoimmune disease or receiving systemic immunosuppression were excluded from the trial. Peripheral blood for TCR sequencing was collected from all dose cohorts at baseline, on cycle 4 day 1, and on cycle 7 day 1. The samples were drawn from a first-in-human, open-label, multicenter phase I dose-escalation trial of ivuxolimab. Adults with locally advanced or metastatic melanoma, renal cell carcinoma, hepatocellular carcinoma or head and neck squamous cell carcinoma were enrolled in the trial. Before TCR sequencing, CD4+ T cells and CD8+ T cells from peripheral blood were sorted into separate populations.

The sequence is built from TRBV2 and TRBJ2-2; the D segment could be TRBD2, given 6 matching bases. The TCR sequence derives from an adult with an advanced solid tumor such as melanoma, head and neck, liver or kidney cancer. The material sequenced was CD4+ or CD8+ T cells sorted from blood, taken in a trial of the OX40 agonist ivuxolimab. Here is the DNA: TGTGCCACCCAAAGAGGGCGGGAGAACACCGGGGAGCTGTTTTTT. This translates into CATQRGRENTGELFF.